Detailed here is one T cell receptor beta chain. The antigen is unknown. The data originate from a study of T cell responses to AZD1222 COVID-19 vaccine. Study results and limitations: Repertoire sampling was restricted to post-peak T cell response timepoints. Donor demographics were predominantly white British with a female majority; clonal diversity may be underestimated.

CDR1 and CDR2 (germline): MNHNS, SASEGT. V gave up 2 bases and J gave up 3 bases, with 14 bases separating them. CDR3 length: 15 amino acids. Generated by immunoSEQ multiplex PCR, the TCRdb table keeps only in-frame clones and is missing some. The sample contains 100,000 to 150,000 clones, 85% of which appear only once. The TCR originated in an adult who received the MenACWY meningococcal vaccine as a control. The chain uses TRBV6-1 and TRBJ2-7; D possibly corresponds to TRBD1 (5 bases). Here the sequenced sample was peripheral blood, taken 28 days after the second dose of the MenACWY control vaccine. CDR3 amino acids: CASSESVSGYYEQYV. DNA of the CDR3: TGTGCCAGCAGTGAAAGTGTTTCAGGGTACTACGAGCAGTACGTC.